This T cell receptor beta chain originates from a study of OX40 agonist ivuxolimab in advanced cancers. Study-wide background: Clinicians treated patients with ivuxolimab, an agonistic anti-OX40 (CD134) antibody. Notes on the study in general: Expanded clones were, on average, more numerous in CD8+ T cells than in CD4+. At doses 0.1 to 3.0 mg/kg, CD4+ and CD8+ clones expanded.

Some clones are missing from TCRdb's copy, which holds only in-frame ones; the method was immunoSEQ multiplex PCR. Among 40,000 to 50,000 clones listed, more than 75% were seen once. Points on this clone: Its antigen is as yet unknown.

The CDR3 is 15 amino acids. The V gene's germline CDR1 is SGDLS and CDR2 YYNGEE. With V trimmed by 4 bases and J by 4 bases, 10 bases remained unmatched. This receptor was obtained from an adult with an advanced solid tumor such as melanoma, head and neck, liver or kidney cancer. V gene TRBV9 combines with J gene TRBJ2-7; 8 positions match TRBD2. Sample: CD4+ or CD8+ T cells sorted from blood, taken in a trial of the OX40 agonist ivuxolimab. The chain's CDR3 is CASSPDAGGWYEQYF. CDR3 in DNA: TGTGCCAGCAGCCCCGACGCGGGGGGCTGGTACGAGCAGTACTTC.